Listed below are T cell receptor beta chains from one sample, sequenced in a study of blood T cells in healthy people across ages. TCRdb itself ran the 5' RACE reads through MiXCR, one entry per CDR3 protein. The data hold about 670,000 distinct CDR3 sequences, with over 40% observed a single time. Sequenced input: blood. Receptors were obtained from a man older than 75 in good health. CDR3s include the opening cysteine and the closing phenylalanine or tryptophan. The D gene is left open where the match is weak. Clone size appears in some rows only: once, few, many, or a class for an expanded clone.

size	length	V	D	J	CDR3	DNA
.	15	TRBV7-6	TRBD1	TRBJ1-6	CASRERDSYNSPLHF	TGTGCCAGCAGGGAGAGGGACAGCTATAATTCACCCCTCCACTTT
.	16	TRBV11-2	TRBD1	TRBJ1-2	CASSLGAGGEFVGYTF	TGTGCCAGCAGCTTAGGGGCAGGGGGCGAATTCGTTGGCTACACCTTC
.	13	TRBV6-2/TRBV6-3	.	TRBJ1-5	CASSWRSNQPQHF	TGTGCCAGCAGTTGGCGGTCCAATCAGCCCCAGCATTTT
.	16	TRBV7-2	TRBD2	TRBJ2-5	CASSLAGAGGQETQYF	TGTGCCAGCAGCTTAGCTGGAGCGGGGGGGCAAGAGACCCAGTACTTC
.	14	TRBV10-2	.	TRBJ2-3	CASSETVGTDTQYF	TGCGCCAGCAGTGAGACTGTTGGCACAGATACGCAGTATTTT
few	14	TRBV20-1	TRBD2	TRBJ2-2	CSASSGQGSGELFF	TGCAGTGCGTCTAGCGGCCAGGGTTCCGGGGAGCTGTTTTTT
.	15	TRBV10-3	.	TRBJ2-5	CAISETSVYQETQYF	TGTGCCATCAGCGAAACTTCAGTTTACCAAGAGACCCAGTACTTC
.	14	TRBV7-2	.	TRBJ2-5	CASSLSPGLEAQYF	TGTGCCAGCAGCTTAAGTCCTGGCCTTGAGGCCCAGTACTTC
many	14	TRBV20-1	TRBD2	TRBJ2-7	CSALLTSGGYEQYF	TGCAGTGCCCTACTAACTAGCGGGGGTTACGAGCAGTACTTC
.	15	TRBV25-1	TRBD1	TRBJ1-6	CASSDRDRGNSPLHF	TGTGCCAGCAGTGACCGTGACAGGGGTAATTCACCCCTCCACTTT
.	14	TRBV15	.	TRBJ1-5	CAASRDLVRQPQHF	TGTGCCGCCAGCAGAGATCTCGTTCGTCAGCCCCAGCATTTT
.	14	TRBV15	TRBD1	TRBJ2-3	CATTRDRGTDTQYF	TGTGCCACCACCCGGGACAGAGGCACAGATACGCAGTATTTT
few	18	TRBV5-1	TRBD1	TRBJ2-7	CASSLAETGGGVVYEQYF	TGCGCCAGCAGCTTGGCTGAGACAGGGGGCGGTGTGGTCTACGAGCAGTACTTC
.	12	TRBV20-1	.	TRBJ1-6	CSAPSTYSPLHF	TGCAGTGCTCCATCGACTTATTCACCCCTCCACTTT
.	14	TRBV20-1	.	TRBJ2-7	CSAKDPGQSYEQYF	TGCAGTGCTAAAGATCCCGGACAGTCCTACGAGCAGTACTTC
few	16	TRBV6-2/TRBV6-3	TRBD2	TRBJ2-3	CASSWGDSGNTDTQYF	TGTGCCAGCAGTTGGGGGGATAGCGGGAACACAGATACGCAGTATTTT
.	15	TRBV6-1	TRBD1	TRBJ2-3	CASRSGTARGDTQYF	TGTGCCAGCAGATCCGGGACAGCGAGGGGAGATACGCAGTATTTT
.	16	TRBV3-1	.	TRBJ2-7	CASSQHARDKTSEQYF	TGTGCCAGCAGCCAACACGCCAGGGACAAGACGAGCGAGCAGTACTTC
.	14	TRBV20-1	.	TRBJ2-7	CSAGGHEPSYEQYF	TGCAGTGCCGGTGGACATGAGCCATCCTACGAGCAGTACTTC
many	14	TRBV27	.	TRBJ1-2	CASSNGGALDGYTF	TGTGCCAGCAGTAATGGGGGGGCGTTGGATGGCTACACCTTC
few	14	TRBV4-3	.	TRBJ2-1	CASSQDPAYNEQFF	TGCGCCAGCAGCCAAGATCCGGCCTACAATGAGCAGTTCTTC
.	15	TRBV5-1	TRBD2	TRBJ2-7	CASSSSAGVSYEQYF	TGCGCCAGCAGCTCTTCAGCGGGAGTATCCTACGAGCAGTACTTC
once	14	TRBV20-1	TRBD1	TRBJ2-5	CSARKQGAEETQYF	TGCAGTGCTAGAAAACAGGGGGCAGAAGAGACCCAGTACTTC
.	16	TRBV6-2/TRBV6-3	.	TRBJ2-2	CASSLPVRRRTGELFF	TGTGCCAGCAGCCTTCCCGTCAGGCGCAGAACCGGGGAGCTGTTTTTT
.	16	TRBV4-3	TRBD2	TRBJ2-3	CASSQDVGLAGSMQYF	TGCGCCAGCAGCCAAGACGTGGGACTAGCGGGGTCTATGCAGTATTTT
few	15	TRBV12-3/TRBV12-4	TRBD2	TRBJ2-1	CASKLTSGSGNEQFF	TGTGCCAGCAAACTGACTAGCGGGAGTGGCAATGAGCAGTTCTTC
.	12	TRBV20-1	TRBD2	TRBJ2-3	CRSGGASDTQYF	TGCAGAAGCGGGGGGGCATCGGATACGCAGTATTTT
.	15	TRBV27	.	TRBJ2-1	CASSLEGGDYSEQFF	TGTGCCAGCAGTTTAGAAGGCGGGGATTACAGTGAGCAGTTCTTC
.	13	TRBV6-2/TRBV6-3	.	TRBJ1-2	CASSFRTTGGYTF	TGTGCCAGCAGTTTCCGCACCACGGGTGGCTACACCTTC
.	14	TRBV20-1	TRBD2	TRBJ2-1	CSASRAGGRNEQFF	TGCAGTGCTAGCAGGGCGGGGGGTAGGAATGAGCAGTTCTTC
.	16	TRBV6-4	.	TRBJ1-2	CASSDSPGAPSGGYTF	TGTGCCAGCAGTGACTCGCCAGGGGCGCCCAGTGGCGGCTACACCTTC
.	17	TRBV20-1	TRBD2	TRBJ2-4	CSARDKGLAGGRGIQYF	TGCAGTGCTAGAGATAAGGGGCTAGCGGGAGGTCGGGGCATTCAGTACTTC
few	17	TRBV28	TRBD2	TRBJ2-1	CASRGSGVLSSYNEQFF	TGTGCCAGCAGAGGTAGCGGGGTACTCAGCTCCTACAATGAGCAGTTCTTC
.	15	TRBV18	TRBD1	TRBJ1-6	CASSTDGTANSPLHF	TGTGCCAGCTCAACCGATGGGACAGCAAATTCACCCCTCCACTTT
few	15	TRBV20-1	TRBD1	TRBJ2-7	CSAREDRGLPYEQYF	TGCAGTGCTAGAGAAGACAGGGGCCTCCCCTACGAGCAGTACTTC
.	14	TRBV20-1	.	TRBJ2-1	CSAYPLGQNNEQFF	TGCAGTGCCTACCCCTTAGGGCAAAACAATGAGCAGTTCTTC
.	15	TRBV3-1	.	TRBJ2-1	CASSQELLPNNEQFF	TGTGCCAGCAGCCAAGAGCTATTACCCAACAATGAGCAGTTCTTC
.	13	TRBV14	.	TRBJ2-7	CASSQVPSYEQYF	TGTGCCAGCAGCCAAGTTCCCAGTTACGAGCAGTACTTC
.	17	TRBV18	TRBD2	TRBJ2-7	CANSPLRTSGSLSEQYF	TGTGCCAACTCACCCCTAAGGACTAGCGGGAGTCTCTCCGAGCAGTACTTC
few	12	TRBV20-1	.	TRBJ2-5	CSARLHQETQYF	TGCAGTGCTAGGCTACACCAAGAGACCCAGTACTTC
.	18	TRBV4-1	TRBD2	TRBJ2-1	CASSQVSSGSLSYNEQFF	TGCGCCAGCAGCCAAGTGTCTAGCGGGAGCCTCTCCTACAATGAGCAGTTCTTC
.	13	TRBV29-1	TRBD2	TRBJ2-1	CSAGLAGVTEQFF	TGCAGCGCCGGACTAGCGGGAGTCACTGAGCAGTTCTTC
.	15	TRBV3-1	TRBD1	TRBJ2-1	CASSQDGTGFNEQFF	TGTGCCAGCAGTCAAGATGGGACAGGGTTCAATGAGCAGTTCTTC
few	16	TRBV7-9	.	TRBJ2-7	CASSLSRVAGNYEQYF	TGTGCCAGCAGCTTATCCCGCGTGGCAGGAAACTACGAGCAGTACTTC
.	15	TRBV9	TRBD2	TRBJ2-7	CASSPPGLPSYEQYF	TGTGCCAGCAGCCCCCCGGGACTACCATCCTACGAGCAGTACTTC
.	16	TRBV20-1	TRBD1	TRBJ2-7	CSARDGEQGVAYEQYF	TGCAGTGCTAGAGATGGTGAACAGGGGGTAGCCTACGAGCAGTACTTC
.	15	TRBV28	TRBD1	TRBJ2-4	CASSLGQVPKNIQYF	TGTGCCAGCAGTTTAGGACAGGTTCCCAAAAACATTCAGTACTTC
few	15	TRBV5-1	TRBD1	TRBJ2-1	CASSSKTGIYNEQFF	TGCGCCAGCAGCTCAAAGACAGGGATCTACAATGAGCAGTTCTTC
.	15	TRBV7-2	.	TRBJ1-4	CASSPPGRAYEKLFF	TGTGCCAGCAGCCCGCCAGGTCGAGCATACGAAAAACTGTTTTTT
few	14	TRBV12-5	.	TRBJ2-5	CASGLGQGGETQYF	TGTGCTAGTGGTTTGGGTCAGGGGGGAGAGACCCAGTACTTC